The 21 T cell receptor beta chains in this list originate from one sample, sequenced in a study of T cell responses to AZD1222 COVID-19 vaccine. Clones were read by immunoSEQ multiplex PCR, and TCRdb kept only the in-frame ones, dropping some. This table holds some 150,000 clones, 85% to 95% found once. Sequences were derived from peripheral blood, sampled on day 0 of MenACWY control vaccination. The receptors stem from an adult in good health.

The V call is TRBV7-2, the J call TRBJ1-6; possible D gene TRBD1, 5 bases. The germline gives CDR1 SGHTA, CDR2 FQGNSA. The CDR3 runs 12 residues. Trimming took 4 bases from V and 16 from J, leaving 14 bases between them. CDR3 region: CASSYGHQNLHF. For the CDR3, the DNA is TGTGCCAGCAGCTATGGACACCAGAATCTCCACTTT.

The chain uses TRBV3-1 (or the pseudogene TRBV3-2) and TRBJ2-2, with 10 bases aligning to TRBD1. After removal of 0 bases from V and 4 bases from J, the junction contained 8 bases not matched to a gene. Per the germline V gene, CDR1 is LGHDT and CDR2 is YNNKEL (reference sequence). The CDR3 is 18 amino acids. Here the CDR3 reads CASSQEGQGIRGTGELFF. The CDR3 DNA sequence: TGTGCCAGCAGCCAAGAGGGACAGGGGATTCGTGGCACCGGGGAGCTGTTTTTT.

This chain joins TRBV5-1 and TRBJ2-1; D might be TRBD1 (6 bases). Germline CDR1 is SGHRS and CDR2 is YFSETQ. V was shortened by 4 bases and J by 0 bases, with 14 bases between the two germline ends. The CDR3 spans 16 residues. The CDR3: CASSQSTGSSYNEQFF. DNA for the CDR3: TGCGCCAGCAGCCAAAGTACAGGGAGCTCCTACAATGAGCAGTTCTTC. Full variable domain (remainder filled in from reference TRBV5-1 and TRBJ2-1): KAGVTQTPRYLIKTRGQQVTLSCSPISGHRSVSWYQQTPGQGLQFLFEYFSETQRNKGNFPGRFSGRQFSNSRSEMNVSTLELGDSALYLCASSQSTGSSYNEQFFGPGTRLTVL.

The V gene is TRBV5-1, the J gene TRBJ1-2; possible D gene TRBD1, 5 bases. V was clipped by 2 bases and J by 3 bases, with 11 bases between them. The CDR3 runs 14 residues. The germline CDR1 and CDR2 sequences are SGHRS and YFSETQ. CDR3 DNA sequence: TGCGCCAGCAGCTTTTCAGGGTCTGACTATGGCTACACCTTC. Protein: CASSFSGSDYGYTF.

Only one count was recorded for this clone. The chain carries TRBV5-1 and TRBJ1-2; TRBD1 might be the D (5 bases). The germline V gene encodes CDR1 SGHRS and CDR2 YFSETQ. This CDR3 is 15 amino acids long. Between the trimmed V and J ends, which lost 0 bases and 7 bases, there was a span of 16 bases. The CDR3 is CASSLEAGPTFGYTF. In nucleotides, the CDR3 is TGCGCCAGCAGCTTGGAGGCAGGGCCTACCTTTGGCTACACCTTC.

The rearrangement uses TRBV10-3 and TRBJ2-7, with TRBD2 identical over 7 bases. V dropped 6 bases and J dropped 3; count of bases not matched to a gene: 5. CDR3 length equals 13 residues. Germline CDR1 is ENHRY and CDR2 is SYGVKD. Written as DNA, the CDR3 is TGTGCCATCAGCGGGGGGACGATCTACGAGCAGTACTTC. It yields the protein CAISGGTIYEQYF.

This clone has only one observation. This chain uses TRBV3-1 (or the pseudogene TRBV3-2) with TRBJ1-1; weak D call: TRBD1 (5 bases). This CDR3 has 13 residues. The ends were cut back, 1 base at V and 3 bases at J, with 6 bases in the middle. Germline V gives CDR1 LGHDT, CDR2 YNNKEL (reference sequence). Written as DNA, the CDR3 is TGTGCCAGCAGCCAAGGGGGGGACACTGAAGCTTTCTTT. Amino acid sequence: CASSQGGDTEAFF.

This clone was observed a handful of times. This chain links TRBV6-5 with TRBJ1-4; maybe TRBD1 (6 bases). Deletions cut 4 bases from V and 10 bases from J, with 19 bases between. There are 15 residues in the CDR3. Per the germline V gene, CDR1 is MNHEY and CDR2 is SVGAGI. CDR3 sequence reads: CASSSQGRRSGKLFF. The CDR3 DNA sequence: TGTGCCAGCAGTTCACAGGGCCGAAGAAGTGGAAAACTGTTTTTT.

The J gene is TRBJ2-1, the V gene TRBV10-3; 10 nucleotides align to TRBD2. The CDR3 consists of 16 residues. Germline CDR1 is ENHRY and CDR2 is SYGVKD. The V and J ends lost 4 bases and 7 bases, in that order; junction bases with no gene match: 10. DNA of the CDR3: TGTGCCATCAGTGCCGATTCTAGCGGGAGTACAAATGAGCAGTTCTTC. Translated: CAISADSSGSTNEQFF.

This sequence joins TRBV18 and TRBJ2-7; 10 bases align to TRBD1. Trimming removed 2 bases from V and 1 base from J; junction bases left unmatched: 5. Germline-derived CDR1 and CDR2 are KGHSH and LQKENI. There are 16 residues in the CDR3. The DNA of the CDR3 is TGTGCCAGCTCACCAAATAGACAGGGGGCTTCCTACGAGCAGTACTTC. Protein sequence: CASSPNRQGASYEQYF.

The chain carries TRBV6-5 and TRBJ2-7; 12 bases align to TRBD1. Trimming took 8 bases from V and 5 from J; bases not matched to a gene: 4. Germline-derived CDR1 and CDR2 are MNHEY and SVGAGI. The CDR3 spans 13 residues. The CDR3 nucleotides are TGTGCCAGCCGAGGGACAGGGGGCCACGAGCAGTACTTC. Protein product: CASRGTGGHEQYF.

This chain uses TRBV7-8 with TRBJ1-1, with D perhaps TRBD1 (5 bases). This CDR3 comprises 16 residues. Germline values: CDR1 SGHVS, CDR2 FQNEAQ. V was trimmed by 2 bases and J by 5 bases, leaving 18 bases between them. As DNA, the CDR3 is TGTGCCAGCAGCTTAAAAGGTGGGGCGCTGGAAACTGAAGCTTTCTTT. Protein: CASSLKGGALETEAFF.

V and J are TRBV6-5 and TRBJ2-1; D possibly corresponds to TRBD2 (6 bases). Germline V gives CDR1 MNHEY, CDR2 SVGAGI. The germline V and J ends were trimmed by 2 bases and 3 bases, with 14 bases remaining between them. The CDR3 totals 16 residues. CDR3 DNA sequence: TGTGCCAGCAGTTACAGGGCGGGAAAAAACTACAATGAGCAGTTCTTC. Its translation is CASSYRAGKNYNEQFF.

This clone showed up just once. V usage is TRBV13 and J usage is TRBJ2-1; the match to TRBD2 covers 11 bases. CDR1 is PRHDT and CDR2 is FYEKMQ in the germline V gene (reference sequence). This CDR3 comprises 16 residues. Trimming at V came to 1 base and at J to 4 bases, leaving 3 bases not matched to a gene. The CDR3 DNA sequence: TGTGCCAGCAGCTTAGCCCTAGCGGGAGGTTACAATGAGCAGTTCTTC. It yields the protein CASSLALAGGYNEQFF.

This clone was found once. This chain connects TRBV6-2 or TRBV6-3 to TRBJ2-7; D is unclear. This CDR3 contains 11 residues. The germline CDR1 and CDR2 sequences are MNHEY and SVGEGT. Trimming stripped 5 bases from V and 1 base from J, with 3 bases between. CDR3 amino acids: CASSGSYEQYF. The CDR3 DNA reads TGTGCCAGCAGTGGGTCCTACGAGCAGTACTTC.

This clone was recorded only once. V gene TRBV18 combines with J gene TRBJ1-1; 7 bases map to TRBD1. Germline CDR1 reads KGHSH; CDR2 reads LQKENI. There are 15 residues in the CDR3. V lost 3 bases, J lost 5 bases, and 9 bases stayed unmatched. CDR3: CASSPTKQGRTEAFF. CDR3 DNA sequence: TGTGCCAGCTCACCCACGAAACAGGGGAGGACTGAAGCTTTCTTT.

As for this clone: The sample holds other DNA sequences that translate to the same CDR3. CDR3 in DNA: TGCGCCAGCAGCCAAGATCGGGGGGACAATGAGCAGTTCTTC. Encoded protein: CASSQDRGDNEQFF. The gene calls are TRBV4-1 and TRBJ2-1, with 7 bases aligning to TRBD2. V gave up 0 bases and J gave up 5 bases; unmatched junction bases: 1. Germline CDR1 reads MGHRA; CDR2 reads YSYEKL. The CDR3 runs 14 residues.

To note about this clone: At one of its ends the junction is not consistent with the germline gene, which may arise from a read error. This chain joins TRBV6-1 and TRBJ2-7; D not certain. This CDR3 contains 14 residues. Germline CDR1 and CDR2: MNHNS and SASEGT. This CDR3 is CAGSEASPMDEQYF. CDR3 coding DNA: TGTGCCGGCAGTGAAGCGTCCCCAATGGACGAGCAGTACTTC.

The genes are TRBV11-2 and TRBJ2-7; D may be TRBD2 (6 bases). Germline V gives CDR1 SGHAT, CDR2 FQNNGV. This CDR3 region has 12 residues. The V and J ends lost 5 bases and 9 bases respectively, with 14 bases between them. Written as DNA, the CDR3 is TGTGCCAGCAGCAGCGGGCCCCGAGGGCAGTACTTC. Its translation is CASSSGPRGQYF.

The chain uses TRBV18 and TRBJ1-2; a possible D gene is TRBD1 (5 bases). Germline V lookup: CDR1 KGHSH, CDR2 LQKENI. Trimming left V 6 bases short and J 3 bases short, with 17 bases between. This CDR3 is 15 amino acids long. CDR3 sequence: CASSPPGIDYYGYTF. CDR3 DNA sequence: TGTGCCAGCTCTCCCCCAGGGATCGATTACTATGGCTACACCTTC.

The chain uses TRBV5-5 and TRBJ2-6; D gene uncertain. The V gene's germline CDR1 is SGHKS and CDR2 YYEKEE (reference sequence). This CDR3 contains 14 residues. The V end was cut by 0 bases, the J end by 1 base, with 2 bases between. CDR3 nucleotides: TGTGCCAGCAGCTTGGTATCTGGGGCCAACGTCCTGACTTTC. Residues: CASSLVSGANVLTF.